This record looks at one T cell receptor beta chain sequence and its context. No cognate antigen has been identified for it. No much larger clone exists at a distance of one base, and base qualities are not known. The data originate from a study of naive and memory T cell subsets listed by TCRdb under 2017. Looking at the study overall: Sorted naive and memory T cell subsets from peripheral blood were analyzed in the study using a UMI-based, open-source pipeline for TCR alpha and beta sequencing. RNA was DNase-treated and reverse transcribed with TCR constant-region primers, mostly using SuperScript III. IgG serology results and the functional CMV T cell responses were in complete agreement. Results the study describes overall, beyond this receptor: In both CD4 and CD8 cells, a rise in Gini index and a fall in Shannon and inverse Simpson diversity were observed from naive through CM, EM and EMRA. After error correction, only a single occurrence was seen for over 90% of naive TCR sequences, so much steeper abundance distributions were produced than in memory subsets. The repertoire findings for the naive and memory subsets could not be validated against a ground truth because none was available. Single alpha or beta chain sequences, rather than paired alpha/beta receptors, were used to define clonotypes. The abundance of TCRs followed a power law with an exponent that differed between naive and memory subsets yet stayed consistent across the three individuals. RNA-based TCR counts may be influenced by expression changes linked to T cell activation and differentiation.

Separate amplification of TCR alpha and beta chain libraries was performed from the second PCR step onward. Donor CMV status was determined by IFNgamma production from CD4+ T cells after overnight stimulation of fresh PBMCs with CMV viral lysate. Using Miltenyi beads, CD4 T cells were first positively selected, and CD8 T cells were then positively selected from the CD4-negative fraction. Cells were stained for CD3, CD4, CD8, CD45RA, CD27 and a live/dead dye and were sorted on a BD Aria II into four subsets based on CD45RA and CD27. A few healthy volunteers provided blood, and the blood of each volunteer was split into CD4 and CD8 T cells and then into four differentiation subsets. Roughly 120 ml of peripheral blood was collected from each donor, and PBMC were isolated from the blood using Ficoll-Paque PLUS density-gradient centrifugation. After sorting, cells were lysed in RLT buffer, RNA was extracted using a Qiagen RNeasy kit, and the extracted RNA was stored at -80 degrees C.

The receptor library was made with UMI-ligation and nested PCR. An equimolar mix of two oligonucleotides covering both TRBC1 and TRBC2 was used as the beta constant-region primer. Four rounds of PCR were used to amplify ligated cDNA, with nested alpha and beta constant-region primers being used together with the SP2 primer. A single-stranded oligonucleotide containing the SP2 primer and a 12-nucleotide UMI was joined to the 3' end of the cDNA by T4 RNA ligase 1. The ligation reaction was kept at 16 degrees C for about 18-24 hours. PCR2 was usually performed as a SYBR Green qPCR and halted at a preset threshold so that over-amplification would not occur. Every purification after the first one was done using Agencourt AMPure XP magnetic beads. Libraries were quantified by Qubit and checked on a TapeStation, where a main peak was expected near 650 bp. The pooled libraries were sequenced on an Illumina MiSeq using v2 2x251 paired-end kits, which usually yielded roughly 0.85-2.2 million reads per sample. Libraries were pooled at about 4 nM per sample, and about 4.5-7% PhiX was added to improve cluster recognition. Per the source publication's procedure: Decombinator assigned V and J genes to Demultiplexor-processed FASTQ reads by tag matching, allowing a single base-pair mismatch. Collapsinator used UMIs to correct both sequencing errors and frequency errors arising from PCR heterogeneity. CDR3Translator translated TCRs and extracted CDR3s from the conserved cysteine to the FGXG phenylalanine, flagging non-productive sequences. Gini, Shannon entropy and inverse Simpson indices were calculated on repertoires that had been subsampled to equal numbers of UMI-defined TCRs. Power-law fits to clonotype abundance distributions were performed by maximum likelihood within the linear range. Similar UMI counts, unique TCR numbers and clonal distributions were obtained with the pipeline and with MIGEC on one naive CD8 sample. A set of 6,000 to 8,000 CMV-associated CDR3 sequences, compiled from VDJdb and a published dataset, was used to search the repertoires. TCRdb handled the public reads itself, with Q25 trimming in fastp and clone calling in MiXCR, and kept productive beta chains. When rows share a CDR3 protein, they turn into one entry using the most common DNA and genes. The V and J calls were not made by the authors but by TCRdb's processing. The sample profile shows over 20,000 distinct CDR3 sequences; 7% to 10% of them were found once. 20% to 25% of the sample belongs to the ten largest clones.

Clipping removes 4 bases from V and 0 bases from J, with 6 as the unmatched junction base count. The CDR3 goes from the cysteine to the phenylalanine over 15 residues. The entry retains the CDR3 DNA only, 45 bases that are in frame from base 1. Looking up the germline V gene (reference sequence) yields CDR1 DFQATT and CDR2 SNEGSKA. The receptor's source is a human donor in good health. The chain joins TRBV20-1 to TRBJ2-1, with 7 middle bases fitting TRBD1. Sequences were obtained from central memory CD8+ T cells from blood. Taken with the paper, the label for cell subset or site translates to: central memory, CD45RA- CD27+. The nucleotide sequence is given as TGCAGTGCTATGCTGACAGGGCCCTCCTACAATGAGCAGTTCTTC. Translation gives CSAMLTGPSYNEQFF.